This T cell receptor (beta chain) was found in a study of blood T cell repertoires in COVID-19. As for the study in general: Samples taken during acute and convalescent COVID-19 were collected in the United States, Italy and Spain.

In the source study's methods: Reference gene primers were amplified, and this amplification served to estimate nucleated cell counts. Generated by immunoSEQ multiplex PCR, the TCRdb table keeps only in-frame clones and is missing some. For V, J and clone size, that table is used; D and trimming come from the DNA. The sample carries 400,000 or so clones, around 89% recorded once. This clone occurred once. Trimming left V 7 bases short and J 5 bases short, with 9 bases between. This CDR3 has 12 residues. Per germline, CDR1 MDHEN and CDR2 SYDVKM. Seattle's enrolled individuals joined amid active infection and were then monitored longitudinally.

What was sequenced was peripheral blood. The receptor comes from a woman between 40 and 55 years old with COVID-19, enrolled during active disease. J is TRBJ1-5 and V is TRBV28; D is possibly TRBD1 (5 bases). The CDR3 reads CASTGIDQPQHF. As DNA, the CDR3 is TGTGCCAGCACAGGGATCGATCAGCCCCAGCATTTT. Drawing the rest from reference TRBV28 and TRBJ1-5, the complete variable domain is DVKVTQSSRYLVKRTGEKVFLECVQDMDHENMFWYRQDPGLGLRLIYFSYDVKMKEKGDIPEGYSVSREKKERFSLILESASTNQTSMYLCASTGIDQPQHFGDGTRLSIL.